The 2 T cell receptor beta chains below were found in one sample sequenced in a study of OX40 agonist ivuxolimab in advanced cancers. Some clones are missing from TCRdb's copy, which holds only in-frame ones; the method was immunoSEQ multiplex PCR. The sample consists of tens of thousands of clones, around 82% of them appearing once. The source material was CD4+ or CD8+ T cells sorted from blood, sampled in a trial of the OX40 agonist ivuxolimab. The source of these receptors is an adult with an advanced solid tumor such as melanoma, head and neck, liver or kidney cancer.

This chain links TRBV29-1 with TRBJ2-5, with D perhaps matching TRBD1 or TRBD2 (6 bases each). Germline CDR1 and CDR2: SQVTM and ANQGSEA. CDR3 length equals 12 residues. V was trimmed by 7 bases and J by 0 bases, leaving 9 bases between them. Written as DNA, the CDR3 is TGCAGCGGGCGGGACAACCAAGAGACCCAGTACTTC. It is translated as CSGRDNQETQYF.

The V call is TRBV27, the J call TRBJ2-5; no reliable D call. The CDR3 is 15 amino acids. From germline, CDR1 is MNHEY and CDR2 SMNVEV (reference sequence). V was pared by 0 bases and J by 2 bases, with 10 bases between. The CDR3 DNA sequence: TGTGCCAGCAGTTTATCGAGGTTCCTTCAAGAGACCCAGTACTTC. It yields the protein CASSLSRFLQETQYF.